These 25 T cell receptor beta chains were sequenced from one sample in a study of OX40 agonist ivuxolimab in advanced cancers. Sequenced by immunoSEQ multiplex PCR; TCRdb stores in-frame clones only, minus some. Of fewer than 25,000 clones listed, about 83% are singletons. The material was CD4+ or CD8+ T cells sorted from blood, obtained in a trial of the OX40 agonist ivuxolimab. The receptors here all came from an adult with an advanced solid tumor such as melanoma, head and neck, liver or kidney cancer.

This chain's CDR3 is CAWYGTGGSSYGYTF. The DNA for the CDR3 is TGTGCCTGGTACGGGACAGGGGGCTCGAGCTATGGCTACACCTTC. The V and J genes are TRBV30 and TRBJ1-2, with 12 nucleotides matching TRBD1. J gave up 4 bases and V 5 bases, and 8 bases lay outside the gene matches. Germline V gene sequence: CDR1 GTSNPN, CDR2 SVGIG (reference sequence). The CDR3 extends over 15 amino acids.

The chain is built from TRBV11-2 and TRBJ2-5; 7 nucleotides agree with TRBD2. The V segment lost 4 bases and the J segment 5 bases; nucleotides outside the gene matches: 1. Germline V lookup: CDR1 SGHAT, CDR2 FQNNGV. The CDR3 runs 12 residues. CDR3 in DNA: TGTGCCAGCAGCTGGCGGGGGGAGACCCAGTACTTC. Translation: CASSWRGETQYF.

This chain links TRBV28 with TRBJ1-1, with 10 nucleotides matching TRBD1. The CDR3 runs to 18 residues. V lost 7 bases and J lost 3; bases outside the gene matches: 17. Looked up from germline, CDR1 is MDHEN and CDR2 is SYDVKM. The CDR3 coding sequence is TGTGCCAGCATCCCATCAGTCCCGGGACAGGGGTTGGACACTGAAGCTTTCTTT. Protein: CASIPSVPGQGLDTEAFF.

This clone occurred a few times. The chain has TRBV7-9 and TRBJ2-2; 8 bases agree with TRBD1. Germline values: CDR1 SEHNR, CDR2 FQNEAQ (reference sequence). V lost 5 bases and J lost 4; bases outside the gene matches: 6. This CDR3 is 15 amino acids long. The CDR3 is CASSPQGAGTGELFF. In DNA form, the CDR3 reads TGTGCCAGCAGCCCCCAGGGGGCGGGCACCGGGGAGCTGTTTTTT.

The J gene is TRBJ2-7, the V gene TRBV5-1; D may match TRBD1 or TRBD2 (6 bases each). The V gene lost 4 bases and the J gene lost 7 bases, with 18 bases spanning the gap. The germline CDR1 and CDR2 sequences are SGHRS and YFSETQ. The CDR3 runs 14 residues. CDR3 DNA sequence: TGCGCCAGCAGCCGCGGTCCGGGGGCGGGTGAGCAGTACTTC. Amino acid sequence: CASSRGPGAGEQYF.

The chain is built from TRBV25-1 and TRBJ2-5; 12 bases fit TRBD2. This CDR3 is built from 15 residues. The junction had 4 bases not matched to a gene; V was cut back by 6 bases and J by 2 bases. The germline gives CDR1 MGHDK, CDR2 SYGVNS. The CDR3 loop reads CASRELAGGQETQYF. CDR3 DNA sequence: TGTGCCAGCAGAGAGCTAGCGGGGGGGCAAGAGACCCAGTACTTC.

The CDR3 bases are TGTGCCAGCAGTTCAGTCCCAGGGGTTGGCTACACCTTC. This encodes CASSSVPGVGYTF. The chain carries TRBV27 and TRBJ1-2; D may be TRBD1 (6 bases). V dropped 4 bases and J dropped 7 bases, with 13 bases sitting between them. The germline gives CDR1 MNHEY, CDR2 SMNVEV (reference sequence). This CDR3 spans 13 amino acids.

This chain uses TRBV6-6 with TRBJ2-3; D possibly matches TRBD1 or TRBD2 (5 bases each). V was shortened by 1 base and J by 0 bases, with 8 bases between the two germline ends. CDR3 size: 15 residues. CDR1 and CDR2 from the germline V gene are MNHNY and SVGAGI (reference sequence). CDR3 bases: TGTGCCAGCAGTTACTTGGGGGTTAGCACAGATACGCAGTATTTT. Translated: CASSYLGVSTDTQYF.

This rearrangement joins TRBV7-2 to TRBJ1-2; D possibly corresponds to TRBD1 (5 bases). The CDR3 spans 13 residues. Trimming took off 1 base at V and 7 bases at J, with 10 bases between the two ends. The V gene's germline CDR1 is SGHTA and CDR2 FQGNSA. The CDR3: CASSLGGGSGYTF. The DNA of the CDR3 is TGTGCCAGCAGCTTAGGTGGGGGGTCTGGCTACACCTTC.

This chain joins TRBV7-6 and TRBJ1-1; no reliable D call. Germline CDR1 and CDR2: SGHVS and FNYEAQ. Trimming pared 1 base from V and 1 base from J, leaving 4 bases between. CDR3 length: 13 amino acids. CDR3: CASSLGENTEAFF. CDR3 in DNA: TGTGCCAGCAGCTTAGGGGAGAACACTGAAGCTTTCTTT.

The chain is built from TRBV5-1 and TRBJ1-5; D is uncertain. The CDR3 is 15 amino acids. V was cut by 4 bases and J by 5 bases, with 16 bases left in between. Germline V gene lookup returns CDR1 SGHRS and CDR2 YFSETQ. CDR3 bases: TGCGCCAGCAGCCTTGGACCTCAGAGCGATCAGCCCCAGCATTTT. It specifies CASSLGPQSDQPQHF.

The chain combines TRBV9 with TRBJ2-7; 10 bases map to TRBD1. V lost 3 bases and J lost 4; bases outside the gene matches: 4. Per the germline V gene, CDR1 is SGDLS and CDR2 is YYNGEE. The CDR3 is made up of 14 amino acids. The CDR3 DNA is TGTGCCAGCAGCGGAGGGGACAGGGGTTACGAGCAGTACTTC. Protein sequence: CASSGGDRGYEQYF.

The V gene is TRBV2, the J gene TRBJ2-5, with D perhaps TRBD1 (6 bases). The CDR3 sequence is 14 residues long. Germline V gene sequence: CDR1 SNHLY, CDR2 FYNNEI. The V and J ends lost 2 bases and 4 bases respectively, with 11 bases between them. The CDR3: CASSEYRVGETQYF. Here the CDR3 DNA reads TGTGCCAGCAGTGAATACAGGGTAGGAGAGACCCAGTACTTC.

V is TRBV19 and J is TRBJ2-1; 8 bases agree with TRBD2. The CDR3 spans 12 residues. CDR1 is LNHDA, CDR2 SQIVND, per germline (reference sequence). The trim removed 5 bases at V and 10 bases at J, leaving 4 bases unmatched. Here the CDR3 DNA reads TGTGCCAGTAGTGCAAGCGGGGGAGAGCAGTTCTTC. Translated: CASSASGGEQFF.

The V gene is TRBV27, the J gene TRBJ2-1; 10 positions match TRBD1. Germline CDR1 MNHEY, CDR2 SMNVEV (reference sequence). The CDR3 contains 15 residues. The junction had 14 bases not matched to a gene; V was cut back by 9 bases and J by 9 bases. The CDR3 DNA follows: TGTGCCAGTAGACAGGGGGCGTTTACTAGCCTTGAGCAGTTCTTC. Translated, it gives CASRQGAFTSLEQFF.

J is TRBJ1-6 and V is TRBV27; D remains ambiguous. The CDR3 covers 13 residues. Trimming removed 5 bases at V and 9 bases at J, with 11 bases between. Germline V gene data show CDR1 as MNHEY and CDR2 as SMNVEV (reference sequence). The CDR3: CASSLAAGSPLHF. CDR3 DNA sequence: TGTGCCAGCAGTCTTGCGGCGGGTTCACCCCTCCACTTT.

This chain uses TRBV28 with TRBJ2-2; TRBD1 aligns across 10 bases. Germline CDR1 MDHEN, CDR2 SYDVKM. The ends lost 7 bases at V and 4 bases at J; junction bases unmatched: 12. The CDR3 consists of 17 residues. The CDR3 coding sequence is TGTGCCAGCACCTCGCTCCCGGGACAGGGGAGCACCGGGGAGCTGTTTTTT. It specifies CASTSLPGQGSTGELFF.

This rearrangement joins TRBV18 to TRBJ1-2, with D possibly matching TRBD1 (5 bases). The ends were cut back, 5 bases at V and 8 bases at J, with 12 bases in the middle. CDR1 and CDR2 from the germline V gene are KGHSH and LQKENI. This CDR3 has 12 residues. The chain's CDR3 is CASSTGSQGYTF. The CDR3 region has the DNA TGTGCCAGCTCAACAGGATCGCAGGGCTACACCTTC.

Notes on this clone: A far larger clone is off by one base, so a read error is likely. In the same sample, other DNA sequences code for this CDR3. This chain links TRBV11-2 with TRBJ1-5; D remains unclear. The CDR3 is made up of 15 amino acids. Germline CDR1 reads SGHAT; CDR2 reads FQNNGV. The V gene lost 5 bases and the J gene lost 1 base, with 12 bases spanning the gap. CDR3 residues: CASSQDVGSNQPQHF. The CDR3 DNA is TGTGCCAGCAGCCAAGACGTGGGCAGCAATCAGCCCCAGCATTTT.

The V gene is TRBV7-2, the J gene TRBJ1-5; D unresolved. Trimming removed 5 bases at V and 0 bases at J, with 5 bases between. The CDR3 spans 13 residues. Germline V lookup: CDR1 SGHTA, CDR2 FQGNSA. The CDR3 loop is CASSHDSNQPQHF. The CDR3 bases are TGTGCCAGCAGCCATGATAGCAATCAGCCCCAGCATTTT.

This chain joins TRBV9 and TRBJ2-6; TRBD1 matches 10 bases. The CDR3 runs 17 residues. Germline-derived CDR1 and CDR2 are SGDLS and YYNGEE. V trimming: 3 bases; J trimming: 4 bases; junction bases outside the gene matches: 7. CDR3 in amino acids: CASSATTGGLGANVLTF. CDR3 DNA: TGTGCCAGCAGCGCGACGACAGGGGGCCTGGGGGCCAACGTCCTGACTTTC.

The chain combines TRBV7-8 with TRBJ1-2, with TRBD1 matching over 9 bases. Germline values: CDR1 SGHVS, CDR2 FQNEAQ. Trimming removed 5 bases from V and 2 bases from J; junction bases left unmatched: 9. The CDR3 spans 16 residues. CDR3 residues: CASSPLLTGGNYGYTF. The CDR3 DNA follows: TGTGCCAGCAGCCCCCTACTGACAGGGGGGAACTATGGCTACACCTTC.

This CDR3 is CASSVAGGGETQYF. DNA for the CDR3: TGTGCCAGCAGCGTAGCGGGGGGCGGGGAGACCCAGTACTTC. The chain recombines TRBV9 with TRBJ2-5; TRBD2 is a possible D gene (7 bases). V lost 0 bases and J lost 5, with 11 bases in between. Germline CDR1 and CDR2: SGDLS and YYNGEE. This CDR3 contains 14 residues.

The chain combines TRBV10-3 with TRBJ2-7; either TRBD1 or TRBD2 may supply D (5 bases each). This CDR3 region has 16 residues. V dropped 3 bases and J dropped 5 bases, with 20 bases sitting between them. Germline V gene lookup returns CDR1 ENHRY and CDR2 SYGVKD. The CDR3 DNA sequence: TGTGCCATCAGTGACCTCGGGGCAGGGAGACCCCACGAGCAGTACTTC. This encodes CAISDLGAGRPHEQYF.

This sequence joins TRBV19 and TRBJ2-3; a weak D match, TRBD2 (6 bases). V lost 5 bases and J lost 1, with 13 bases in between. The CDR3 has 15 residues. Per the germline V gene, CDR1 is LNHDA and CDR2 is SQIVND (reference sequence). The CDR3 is CASSGVGGGTDTQYF. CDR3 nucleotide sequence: TGTGCCAGTAGTGGGGTAGGCGGGGGCACAGATACGCAGTATTTT.